A selection of T cell receptor beta chains follows, all from one sample in a study of shared clonotypes between healthy human individuals. This table comes from immunoSEQ multiplex PCR, and its TCRdb copy is limited to in-frame clones, with some not included. The sample holds 2 million or so clones; approximately 95% are singletons and the top ten take 0.13%. Sample: naive CD4+ T cells sorted from blood. Every receptor here comes from a man between 18 and 29 years old in good health. Both conserved end residues are trimmed from each CDR3. The order of the fields is V gene, D gene, J gene, CDR3 protein. A D gene is named only where the DNA matches it firmly.

TRBV5-1	-	TRBJ2-7	ASSPGSGTGEQY
TRBV5-6	-	TRBJ2-7	ASSLSGVAYEQY
TRBV19	-	TRBJ1-6	ASSMVSESPLH
TRBV6-1	TRBD1	TRBJ1-3	ASSEWDRAVQNTIY
TRBV5-1	-	TRBJ1-2	ASSLADRPPPEGYT
TRBV2	-	TRBJ1-5	ASSARPAGAFGNQPQH
TRBV29-1	-	TRBJ2-2	SVDARAGELF
TRBV29-1	-	TRBJ2-3	SGSTGTDTQY
TRBV6-5	-	TRBJ1-4	ASRDRHEKLF
TRBV2	-	TRBJ1-6	ASRGREYNSPLH
TRBV7-2	-	TRBJ2-3	ASSRAGTDTQY
TRBV5-1	-	TRBJ1-3	ASSLAGSGNTIY
TRBV11-2	-	TRBJ2-3	ASSQGSGTDTQY
TRBV19	-	TRBJ2-5	ASSIAWGKGETQY
TRBV10-3	TRBD1	TRBJ2-7	AIRGQETRSAYEQY
TRBV7-9	-	TRBJ2-5	ASSVDSAQRETQY
TRBV2	-	TRBJ1-1	ASSETDRGNTEAF
TRBV28	-	TRBJ2-1	ASSFIHEQF
TRBV9	-	TRBJ2-5	ASSVTGMYQETQY
TRBV28	-	TRBJ1-6	ASSTRRDSPLH
TRBV6-5	-	TRBJ2-6	ASRHHRLGANVLT
TRBV5-6	TRBD1	TRBJ2-7	ASSRGWTGVSYEQY
TRBV5-1	TRBD1	TRBJ2-1	ASSSDRGNEQF
TRBV14	TRBD2	TRBJ2-7	ASSLLGLAENEQY
TRBV29-1	-	TRBJ2-3	SVEDQKGTDTQY
TRBV4-1	TRBD2	TRBJ2-3	ASSQFRLAGGPGSSDTQY
TRBV28	-	TRBJ1-4	ASSLSGGMAKLF
TRBV5-1	TRBD1	TRBJ2-7	ASSPGQGRPYEQY
TRBV11-2	TRBD1	TRBJ2-7	ASSSRGLGTVSYEQY
TRBV10-2	-	TRBJ2-1	ASSPRRSRLENYNEQF
TRBV21-1	-	TRBJ1-6	ASGGYTGMVPYNSPLH
TRBV10-3	-	TRBJ2-2	AISGDDANTGELF
TRBV5-1	-	TRBJ2-3	ASSQDVNTQY
TRBV25-1	-	TRBJ2-6	TSKQSGANVLT
TRBV30	-	TRBJ2-3	AWRFGLTDTQY
TRBV28	-	TRBJ2-7	ASRQPTVSEQY
TRBV19	-	TRBJ2-1	ASSSYNEQF